These 22 T cell receptor beta chains originate from one sample sequenced in a study of blood T cell repertoires in COVID-19. Repertoires were generated with immunoSEQ multiplex PCR, while TCRdb's copy carries only in-frame clones and drops some. This sample yields over 200,000 clones, of which approximately 84% are seen a single time; approximately 4.8% belongs to the top ten. What was sequenced was peripheral blood. These receptors all stem from a man aged 50 or older with active or convalescent COVID-19.

In DNA, the CDR3 is TGTGCCAGCAGCCCTGGAACAGGGGGCCCCGGGGAGCTGTTTTTT. Residues: CASSPGTGGPGELFF. V usage is TRBV11-2 and J usage is TRBJ2-2, with 9 bases that match TRBD1. With 5 bases clipped from V and 6 bases from J, the junction kept 7 bases outside the gene matches. Germline CDR1 SGHAT, CDR2 FQNNGV. CDR3 length equals 15 residues.

The chain carries TRBV7-2 and TRBJ1-4; no clear D gene. Looked up from germline, CDR1 is SGHTA and CDR2 is FQGNSA. Trimming removed 5 bases at V and 3 bases at J, with 13 bases between. This CDR3 is built from 15 residues. The DNA of the CDR3 is TGTGCCAGCAGCCCTAGTCGCAGATCTAATGAAAAACTGTTTTTT. The encoded protein is CASSPSRRSNEKLFF.

The genes are TRBV5-4 and TRBJ1-2, with a possible D match to TRBD1 (6 bases). The CDR3 length is 13 residues. Germline CDR1 is SGHNT and CDR2 is YYREEE (reference sequence). V lost 0 bases and J lost 8, with 11 bases in between. The CDR3 DNA reads TGTGCCAGCAGCTTGGATCTCAGGGGCGGCTACACCTTC. Its translation is CASSLDLRGGYTF.

The rearrangement uses TRBV6-5 and TRBJ2-7; TRBD2 aligns across 11 bases. This CDR3 is built from 15 residues. The germline V gene encodes CDR1 MNHEY and CDR2 SVGAGI. Trimming at V came to 7 bases and at J to 0 bases, leaving 5 bases not matched to a gene. In DNA form, the CDR3 reads TGTGCCAGCACCCCGGGACTAGCGGACTCCTACGAGCAGTACTTC. Translated, it gives CASTPGLADSYEQYF.

This chain joins TRBV6-5 and TRBJ1-6, with 8 positions matching TRBD1. This CDR3 comprises 13 residues. From germline, CDR1 is MNHEY and CDR2 SVGAGI. V dropped 5 bases and J dropped 11; count of bases not matched to a gene: 5. The CDR3 here is CASSPGGFTPLHF. The CDR3 nucleotides read TGTGCCAGCAGTCCAGGGGGCTTCACACCCCTCCACTTT.

The genes are TRBV7-6 and TRBJ1-1, with D unresolved. Between the trimmed V and J ends, which lost 0 bases and 7 bases, there was a span of 18 bases. Looked up from germline, CDR1 is SGHVS and CDR2 is FNYEAQ. This CDR3 contains 16 residues. The CDR3 reads CASSLAVAAPAGEAFF. For the CDR3, the DNA is TGTGCCAGCAGCTTAGCGGTAGCAGCGCCGGCGGGTGAAGCTTTCTTT.

The chain couples TRBV28 to TRBJ1-5; D possibly corresponds to TRBD1 (6 bases). Looked up from germline, CDR1 is MDHEN and CDR2 is SYDVKM. With 3 bases removed from V and 1 base from J, the gap between germline ends came to 7 bases. This CDR3 has 14 residues. Here the CDR3 DNA reads TGTGCCAGCAGTTTCGACAGGAGCAATCAGCCCCAGCATTTT. As protein: CASSFDRSNQPQHF. The full variable domain, its missing parts supplied by reference TRBV28 and TRBJ1-5, is DVKVTQSSRYLVKRTGEKVFLECVQDMDHENMFWYRQDPGLGLRLIYFSYDVKMKEKGDIPEGYSVSREKKERFSLILESASTNQTSMYLCASSFDRSNQPQHFGDGTRLSIL.

The rearrangement joins TRBV5-4 to TRBJ2-1; 8 bases line up with TRBD2. CDR1 is SGHNT, CDR2 YYREEE, per germline (reference sequence). V shed 6 bases and J 6 bases; nucleotides not matched to a gene: 5. This CDR3 has 13 residues. CDR3 bases: TGTGCCAGCATCAGCCGGGGGGGCAATGAGCAGTTCTTC. Translation: CASISRGGNEQFF. Together with reference TRBV5-4 and TRBJ2-1, the CDR3 gives the full variable domain: ETGVTQSPTHLIKTRGQQVTLRCSSQSGHNTVSWYQQALGQGPQFIFQYYREEENGRGNFPPRFSGLQFPNYSSELNVNALELDDSALYLCASISRGGNEQFFGPGTRLTVL.

This clone has just a few counts. The V gene is TRBV3-1 (or the pseudogene TRBV3-2), the J gene TRBJ2-6; D is uncertain. The germline V gene encodes CDR1 LGHDT and CDR2 YNNKEL (reference sequence). The CDR3 runs 14 residues. The V end was cut by 4 bases, the J end by 2 bases, with 6 bases between. The CDR3 region is CASSRETGANVLTF. The CDR3 nucleotides read TGTGCCAGCAGCCGCGAGACTGGGGCCAACGTCCTGACTTTC.

This chain connects TRBV29-1 to TRBJ1-4; 10 positions agree with TRBD1. Germline V gene data show CDR1 as SQVTM and CDR2 as ANQGSEA. V lost 5 bases and J lost 6; bases outside the gene matches: 12. CDR3 length: 16 amino acids. CDR3 nucleotide sequence: TGCAGCGTTTTTAGCCGGGACAGGGGCGGTTATGAAAAACTGTTTTTT. It translates to CSVFSRDRGGYEKLFF.

This sequence joins TRBV18 and TRBJ2-3, with 10 bases identical to TRBD2. The CDR3 has 16 amino acids. With 3 bases clipped from V and 4 bases from J, the junction kept 7 bases outside the gene matches. Germline V gene data show CDR1 as KGHSH and CDR2 as LQKENI. CDR3 in DNA: TGTGCCAGCTCACCCGAGCGGGGGGGCGGCGCAGATACGCAGTATTTT. It encodes CASSPERGGGADTQYF. Full variable domain (rest looked up from reference TRBV18 and TRBJ2-3): NAGVMQNPRHLVRRRGQEARLRCSPMKGHSHVYWYRQLPEEGLKFMVYLQKENIIDESGMPKERFSAEFPKEGPSILRIQQVVRGDSAAYFCASSPERGGGADTQYFGPGTRLTVL.

The V gene is TRBV10-1, the J gene TRBJ2-7, with D perhaps matching TRBD1 (6 bases). The V and J ends lost 4 bases and 6 bases respectively, with 22 bases between them. CDR3 length: 16 residues. CDR1 and CDR2 from the germline V gene are WNHNN and SYGVQD (reference sequence). The CDR3 sequence: CASSASLRQAECEQYF. The DNA for the CDR3 is TGCGCCAGCAGTGCCTCCCTCCGACAGGCGGAATGCGAGCAGTACTTC.

This clone was found once. The J gene is TRBJ1-4, the V gene TRBV7-3; 8 bases align to TRBD1. The CDR3 sequence is 13 residues long. V was clipped by 8 bases and J by 8 bases; unmatched bases: 7. In germline, CDR1 is SGHTA, CDR2 FQGTGA. The CDR3 protein is CASGRGPGEKLFF. The CDR3 nucleotides are TGTGCCAGCGGCAGGGGGCCGGGGGAAAAACTGTTTTTT.

The chain has TRBV5-1 and TRBJ2-7, with 10 bases aligning to TRBD2. Per germline, CDR1 SGHRS and CDR2 YFSETQ. The length of the CDR3 is 14 residues. With V trimmed by 4 bases and J by 6 bases, 7 bases remained unmatched. The CDR3 DNA reads as TGCGCCAGCAGCACTAGCGGGGACACTCCCGAGCAGTACTTC. As protein: CASSTSGDTPEQYF.

This chain uses TRBV19 with TRBJ2-7; 9 bases match TRBD1. The germline CDR1 and CDR2 sequences are LNHDA and SQIVND (reference sequence). V gave up 5 bases and J gave up 3 bases; unmatched junction bases: 5. This CDR3 comprises 14 residues. This CDR3 is CASSFTGGIYEQYF. CDR3 coding DNA: TGTGCCAGTAGTTTTACAGGGGGCATCTACGAGCAGTACTTC.

The DNA of the CDR3 is TGTGCCACCAGCAGAGTAGCTTGGGATACGCAGTATTTT. Translated: CATSRVAWDTQYF. V usage is TRBV15 and J usage is TRBJ2-3; no clear D gene. Germline values: CDR1 LNHNV, CDR2 YYDKDF (reference sequence). The V and J ends lost 1 base and 6 bases respectively, with 8 bases between them. This CDR3 region has 13 residues.

This clone was seen only a few times. The gene calls are TRBV9 and TRBJ1-1; D perhaps matches TRBD1 (6 bases). The length of the CDR3 is 16 residues. CDR1 SGDLS and CDR2 YYNGEE come from the germline V gene. The V end was cut by 0 bases, the J end by 1 base, with 13 bases between. This CDR3 reads CASSVGGGAGNTEAFF. CDR3 in DNA: TGTGCCAGCAGCGTAGGCGGGGGCGCGGGGAACACTGAAGCTTTCTTT.

In this sample, this clone turned up a few times. The chain combines TRBV28 with TRBJ1-2, with TRBD1 matching 9 bases. V was pared by 6 bases and J by 3 bases, with 5 bases of the junction left unmatched. The germline V gene encodes CDR1 MDHEN and CDR2 SYDVKM. CDR3 size: 14 residues. The CDR3 DNA reads TGTGCCAGCAGCCGGGACAGGGTCGACTATGGCTACACCTTC. The encoded protein is CASSRDRVDYGYTF.

This chain links TRBV7-2 with TRBJ2-7; 9 bases align to TRBD1. V lost 1 base to trimming and J lost 3 bases; unmatched junction nucleotides: 4. Germline-derived CDR1 and CDR2 are SGHTA and FQGNSA. The length of the CDR3 is 15 residues. CDR3 region: CASSLDGGQGYEQYF. CDR3 DNA: TGTGCCAGCAGCTTAGATGGGGGACAGGGCTACGAGCAGTACTTC.

A remark on this clone: At one of its ends the junction is not consistent with the germline gene, which may arise from a read error. V is TRBV11-2 and J is TRBJ2-3; D is uncertain. Germline values: CDR1 SGHAT, CDR2 FQNNGV. The CDR3 totals 12 residues. In DNA, the CDR3 is TGTGTCAGCAGCATATACACAGATACGCAGTATTTT. It yields the protein CVSSIYTDTQYF.

The chain links TRBV23-1 to TRBJ2-2; a possible D gene is TRBD2 (7 bases). TRBV23-1 is designated an ORF whose function remains uncertain. There are 17 residues in the CDR3. Trimming stripped 3 bases from V and 2 bases from J, with 16 bases between. The CDR3 DNA sequence: TGCGCCAGCAGTCATTACCATCGGGGGGCTAACACCGGGGAGCTGTTTTTT. Translating it yields CASSHYHRGANTGELFF.

The CDR3 reads CASRPPGQPEKLFF. For the CDR3, the DNA is TGTGCCAGCAGACCCCCTGGGCAGCCAGAAAAACTGTTTTTT. The rearrangement joins TRBV21-1 to TRBJ1-4; the listed D gene, TRBD1, was not tested against the DNA. TRBV21-1 is annotated as a pseudogene. This CDR3 spans 14 amino acids.